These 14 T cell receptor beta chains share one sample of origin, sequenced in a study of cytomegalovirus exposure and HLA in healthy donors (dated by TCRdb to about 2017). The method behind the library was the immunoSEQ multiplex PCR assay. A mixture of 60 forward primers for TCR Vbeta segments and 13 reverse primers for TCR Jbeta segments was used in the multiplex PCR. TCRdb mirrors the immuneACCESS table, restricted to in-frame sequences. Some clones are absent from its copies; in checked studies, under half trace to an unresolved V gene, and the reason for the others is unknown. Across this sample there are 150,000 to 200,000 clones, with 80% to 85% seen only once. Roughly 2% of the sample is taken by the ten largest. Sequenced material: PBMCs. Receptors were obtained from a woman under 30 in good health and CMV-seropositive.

CDR3 in amino acids: CASSLAGRRAFF. CDR3 in DNA: TGTGCCAGCAGCTTAGCCGGGAGGAGGGCTTTCTTT. J is TRBJ1-1 and V is TRBV7-2; D not certain. CDR3 length: 12 residues. The germline CDR1 and CDR2 sequences are SGHTA and FQGNSA. Trimming pared 0 bases from V and 11 bases from J, leaving 10 bases between.

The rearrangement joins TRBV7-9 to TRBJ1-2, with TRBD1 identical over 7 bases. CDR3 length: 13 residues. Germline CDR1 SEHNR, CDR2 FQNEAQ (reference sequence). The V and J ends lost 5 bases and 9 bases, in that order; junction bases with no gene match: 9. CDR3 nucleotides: TGTGCCAGCAGCCGACAGGGAGCTAGAAGCTACACCTTC. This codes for CASSRQGARSYTF.

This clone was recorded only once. Here the CDR3 reads CASSYSLRGTEAFF. CDR3 sequence (DNA): TGTGCCAGCAGCTACAGCCTCCGGGGCACTGAAGCTTTCTTT. The J gene is TRBJ1-1, the V gene TRBV11-2; D gene ambiguous. CDR3 length equals 14 residues. The ends were cut back, 4 bases at V and 4 bases at J, with 13 bases in the middle. Germline V gene lookup returns CDR1 SGHAT and CDR2 FQNNGV.

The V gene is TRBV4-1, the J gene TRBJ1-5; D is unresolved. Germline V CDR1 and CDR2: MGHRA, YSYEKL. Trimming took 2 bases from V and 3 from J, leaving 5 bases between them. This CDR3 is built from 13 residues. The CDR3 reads CASSQLVNQPQHF. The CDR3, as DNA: TGCGCCAGCAGCCAATTAGTCAATCAGCCCCAGCATTTT.

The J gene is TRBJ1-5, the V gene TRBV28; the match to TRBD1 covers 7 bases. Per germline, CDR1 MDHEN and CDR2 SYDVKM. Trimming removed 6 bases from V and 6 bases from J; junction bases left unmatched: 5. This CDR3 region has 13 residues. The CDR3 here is CASRQGGVQPQHF. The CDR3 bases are TGTGCCAGCAGACAAGGGGGCGTTCAGCCCCAGCATTTT.

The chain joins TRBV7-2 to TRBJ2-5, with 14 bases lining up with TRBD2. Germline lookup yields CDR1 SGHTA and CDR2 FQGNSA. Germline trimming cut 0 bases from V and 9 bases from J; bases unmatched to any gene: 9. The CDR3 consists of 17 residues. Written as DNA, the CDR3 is TGTGCCAGCAGCTTAGCGGCGGGGGTGACTAGCGGGGGGGCCCAGTACTTC. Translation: CASSLAAGVTSGGAQYF. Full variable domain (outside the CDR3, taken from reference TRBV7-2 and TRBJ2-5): GAGVSQSPSNKVTEKGKDVELRCDPISGHTALYWYRQSLGQGLEFLIYFQGNSAPDKSGLPSDRFSAERTGGSVSTLTIQRTQQEDSAVYLCASSLAAGVTSGGAQYFGPGTRLLVL.

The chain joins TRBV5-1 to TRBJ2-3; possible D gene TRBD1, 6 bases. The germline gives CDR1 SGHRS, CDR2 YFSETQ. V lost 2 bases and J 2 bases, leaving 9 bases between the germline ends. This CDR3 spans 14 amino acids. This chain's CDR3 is CASSLQGDTDTQYF. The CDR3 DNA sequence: TGCGCCAGCAGCTTACAGGGAGACACAGATACGCAGTATTTT.

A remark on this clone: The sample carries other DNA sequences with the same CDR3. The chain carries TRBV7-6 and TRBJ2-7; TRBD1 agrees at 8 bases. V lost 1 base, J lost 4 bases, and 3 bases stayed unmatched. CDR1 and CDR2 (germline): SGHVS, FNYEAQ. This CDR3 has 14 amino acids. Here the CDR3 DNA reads TGTGCCAGCAGCTTAGGGACAGGGAGGTACGAGCAGTACTTC. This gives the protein CASSLGTGRYEQYF.

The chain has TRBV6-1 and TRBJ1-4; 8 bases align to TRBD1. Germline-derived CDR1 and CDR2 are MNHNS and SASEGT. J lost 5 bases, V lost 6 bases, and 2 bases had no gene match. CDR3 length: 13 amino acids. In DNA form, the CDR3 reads TGTGCCAGCAGCAGGGGGCGGAATGAAAAACTGTTTTTT. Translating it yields CASSRGRNEKLFF.

CDR3 bases: TGTGCCAGCAGCTTGGTGGGCACAGGGGTGTACCAAGAGACCCAGTACTTC. Its protein is CASSLVGTGVYQETQYF. V is TRBV5-6 and J is TRBJ2-5, with 7 bases aligning to TRBD1. The V gene's germline CDR1 is SGHDT and CDR2 YYEEEE. The CDR3 spans 17 residues. V was clipped by 0 bases and J by 0 bases; unmatched bases: 8.

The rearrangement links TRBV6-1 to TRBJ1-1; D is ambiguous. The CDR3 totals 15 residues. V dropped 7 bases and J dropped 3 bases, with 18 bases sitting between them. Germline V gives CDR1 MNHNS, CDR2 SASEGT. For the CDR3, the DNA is TGTGCCAGCATCCCCTACAGCGGCTCAGACACTGAAGCTTTCTTT. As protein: CASIPYSGSDTEAFF.

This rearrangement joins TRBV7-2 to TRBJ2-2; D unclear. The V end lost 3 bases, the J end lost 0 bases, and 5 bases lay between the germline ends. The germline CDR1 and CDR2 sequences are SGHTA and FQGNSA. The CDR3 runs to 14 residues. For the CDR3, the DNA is TGTGCCAGCAGCTTCTTTGCGAACACCGGGGAGCTGTTTTTT. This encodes CASSFFANTGELFF.

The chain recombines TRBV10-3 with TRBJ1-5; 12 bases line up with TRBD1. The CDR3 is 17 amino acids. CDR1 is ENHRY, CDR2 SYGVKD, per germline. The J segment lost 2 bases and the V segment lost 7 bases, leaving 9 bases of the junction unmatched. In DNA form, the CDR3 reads TGTGCCATCACCCTCAGGGACAGGGGGCCTGGCAATCAGCCCCAGCATTTT. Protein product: CAITLRDRGPGNQPQHF.

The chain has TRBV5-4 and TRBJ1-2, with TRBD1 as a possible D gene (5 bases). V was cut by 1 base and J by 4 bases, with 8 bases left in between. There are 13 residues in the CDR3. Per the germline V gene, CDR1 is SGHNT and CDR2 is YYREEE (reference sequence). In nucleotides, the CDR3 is TGTGCCAGCAGCTTGCAGGGTTCCTATGGCTACACCTTC. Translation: CASSLQGSYGYTF.